Following are 19 T cell receptor beta chains from one sample sequenced in a study of Ad26.COV2.S vaccination and SARS-CoV-2 variants. The data were produced by immunoSEQ multiplex PCR, yet TCRdb's version contains in-frame clones alone and is incomplete. The repertoire holds around 340,000 clones, with 88% as singletons. Treatment reported: some 19 received Ad26.COV2.S at low or high dose, single or two shots; five or six received placebo; per-sample allocation not given. Sampling was performed 63 days after the first vaccine or placebo injection. The starting material was peripheral blood, obtained in a trial of Ad26.COV2.S vaccine versus placebo. Every receptor here comes from a person aged 18-65 years who received the Ad26.COV2.S COVID-19 vaccine or a placebo.

The V and J genes are TRBV4-3 and TRBJ2-1; D is tentatively TRBD1 or TRBD2 (6 bases each). Germline CDR1 reads LGHNA; CDR2 reads YSLEER. Between the trimmed V and J ends, which lost 4 bases and 2 bases, there was a span of 15 bases. The CDR3 contains 16 residues. The CDR3, as DNA: TGCGCCAGCAGCCCGCATTACAGGGAGGCCTACAATGAGCAGTTCTTC. Translation: CASSPHYREAYNEQFF.

The chain joins TRBV7-2 to TRBJ2-7, with 7 positions matching TRBD1. This CDR3 is 13 amino acids long. The germline V gene encodes CDR1 SGHTA and CDR2 FQGNSA. Losses at the gene ends were 5 bases for V and 1 base for J; bases not matched to a gene: 2. CDR3 protein: CASSTGQSYEQYF. The CDR3 nucleotides are TGTGCCAGCAGCACGGGACAGTCCTACGAGCAGTACTTC.

The chain employs TRBV12-3 or TRBV12-4 and TRBJ2-7; D is ambiguous. Deletions cut 6 bases from V and 5 bases from J, with 5 bases between. The CDR3 totals 10 residues. The CDR3 coding sequence is TGTGCCAGCAGGGGTAACGAGCAGTACTTC. It specifies CASRGNEQYF.

In DNA, the CDR3 is TGTGCCAGCAGCTTCACCCCGGGACTACCGAACACCGGGGAGCTGTTTTTT. This gives the protein CASSFTPGLPNTGELFF. This chain joins TRBV11-3 and TRBJ2-2; TRBD2 matches 7 bases. This CDR3 spans 17 amino acids. The germline V gene has CDR1 SGHNT and CDR2 YENEEA. With V trimmed by 3 bases and J by 0 bases, 7 bases remained unmatched. Full variable domain (remainder filled in from reference TRBV11-3 and TRBJ2-2): EAGVVQSPRYKIIEKKQPVAFWCNPISGHNTLYWYLQNLGQGPELLIRYENEEAVDDSQLPKDRFSAERLKGVDSTLKIQPAELGDSAVYLCASSFTPGLPNTGELFFGEGSRLTVL.

The chain joins TRBV6-4 to TRBJ1-1; the D is unclear. The CDR3 loop spans 13 amino acids. Germline loops: CDR1 MRHNA, CDR2 SNTAGT. V was trimmed by 2 bases and J by 0 bases, leaving 4 bases between them. This chain's CDR3 is CASSDELNTEAFF. The CDR3 region has the DNA TGTGCCAGCAGTGACGAGTTGAACACTGAAGCTTTCTTT.

The chain carries TRBV13 and TRBJ2-3; 12 nucleotides agree with TRBD2. Trimming cost V 4 bases and J 5 bases; bases outside gene matches: 19. Germline CDR1 is PRHDT and CDR2 is FYEKMQ (reference sequence). The CDR3 has 20 residues. CDR3 residues: CASSSEQASLAGGPGDTQYF. The CDR3 DNA reads as TGTGCCAGCAGCTCGGAACAAGCGAGCCTAGCGGGGGGGCCTGGAGATACGCAGTATTTT.

The rearrangement joins TRBV27 to TRBJ1-1; 7 positions match TRBD1. The ends lost 10 bases at V and 4 bases at J; junction bases unmatched: 15. This CDR3 contains 15 residues. CDR1 is MNHEY, CDR2 SMNVEV, per germline (reference sequence). In nucleotides, the CDR3 is TGTGCCACCGGGGGCAGGGGGAGAGGAAGCACTGAAGCTTTCTTT. Protein product: CATGGRGRGSTEAFF.

The chain carries TRBV11-2 and TRBJ2-7, with D perhaps matching TRBD1 (7 bases). V was clipped by 6 bases and J by 4 bases, with 16 bases between them. Germline CDR1 SGHAT, CDR2 FQNNGV. The CDR3 sequence is 14 residues long. The CDR3 DNA reads TGTGCCAGCAGGGCAGGGGGAGGAGGTTACGAGCAGTACTTC. This sequence encodes CASRAGGGGYEQYF. Based on the CDR3 plus reference TRBV11-2 and TRBJ2-7, the full variable domain is EAGVAQSPRYKIIEKRQSVAFWCNPISGHATLYWYQQILGQGPKLLIQFQNNGVVDDSQLPKDRFSAERLKGVDSTLKIQPAKLEDSAVYLCASRAGGGGYEQYFGPGTRLTVT.

The chain joins TRBV9 to TRBJ1-6, with a weak D call TRBD1 (6 bases). The V end lost 1 base, the J end lost 7 bases, and 15 bases lay between the germline ends. This CDR3 spans 16 amino acids. The V gene's germline CDR1 is SGDLS and CDR2 YYNGEE. CDR3 DNA: TGTGCCAGCAGCGTAACGACAGGTTTTGTAAATTCACCCCTCCACTTT. Translation: CASSVTTGFVNSPLHF.

V usage is TRBV28 and J usage is TRBJ2-7; D tentatively fits TRBD1 or TRBD2 (6 bases each). Per germline, CDR1 MDHEN and CDR2 SYDVKM. The CDR3 is 15 residues long. V gave up 2 bases and J gave up 3 bases, with 14 bases separating them. CDR3 nucleotide sequence: TGTGCCAGCAGTTTAGGAGGGACACTACACTACGAGCAGTACTTC. Translating gives CASSLGGTLHYEQYF.

This chain connects TRBV3-1 (or the pseudogene TRBV3-2) to TRBJ2-1, with D possibly matching TRBD2 (7 bases). From germline, CDR1 is LGHDT and CDR2 YNNKEL (reference sequence). The CDR3 sequence is 16 residues long. The germline V and J ends were trimmed by 0 bases and 4 bases, with 13 bases remaining between them. The CDR3 spells CASSQDGGAGYNEQFF. The CDR3 coding sequence is TGTGCCAGCAGCCAAGATGGGGGGGCCGGTTACAATGAGCAGTTCTTC.

This rearrangement joins TRBV6-1 to TRBJ2-7, with D uncertain. Germline CDR1 reads MNHNS; CDR2 reads SASEGT. The CDR3 has 11 residues. Trimming shortened V by 2 bases and J by 5 bases, and 4 bases separated the two germline ends. The CDR3 reads CASSELNEQYF. As DNA, the CDR3 is TGTGCCAGCAGTGAACTGAACGAGCAGTACTTC.

The chain combines TRBV6-5 with TRBJ1-1, with D maybe TRBD1 (5 bases). The CDR3 totals 15 residues. Germline V gives CDR1 MNHEY, CDR2 SVGAGI. Trimming pared 3 bases from V and 5 bases from J, leaving 16 bases between. CDR3 residues: CASSYSGSVGTEAFF. CDR3 DNA: TGTGCCAGCAGTTATTCAGGGTCGGTTGGAACTGAAGCTTTCTTT.

The chain couples TRBV5-5 to TRBJ2-7; a possible D gene is TRBD1 (5 bases). V shed 4 bases and J shed 4 bases, with 9 bases lying between them. The CDR3 is 12 residues long. The germline CDR1 and CDR2 sequences are SGHKS and YYEKEE (reference sequence). The CDR3 nucleotides read TGTGCCAGCAGCCGACAGACTTACGAGCAGTACTTC. This codes for CASSRQTYEQYF.

The CDR3 loop is CASSLPRTEEYTEAFF. In DNA form, the CDR3 reads TGTGCCAGCAGTCTCCCTAGGACGGAGGAGTATACTGAAGCTTTCTTT. This chain joins TRBV2 and TRBJ1-1; D not certain. The CDR3 contains 16 residues. Germline V gene data show CDR1 as SNHLY and CDR2 as FYNNEI. The ends were cut back, 5 bases at V and 5 bases at J, with 21 bases in the middle.

This chain joins TRBV28 and TRBJ1-5, with unresolved D. V was pared by 3 bases and J by 5 bases, with 8 bases between. The CDR3 is made up of 13 amino acids. Germline V gene data show CDR1 as MDHEN and CDR2 as SYDVKM. CDR3 in amino acids: CASSFKGYQPQHF. The CDR3 DNA is TGTGCCAGCAGTTTTAAGGGTTATCAGCCCCAGCATTTT.

The chain couples TRBV15 to TRBJ1-2; 12 bases map to TRBD1. The V gene end was trimmed by 5 bases and the J gene end by 5 bases; junction bases not matched to a gene: 6. The CDR3 is made up of 15 amino acids. Per the germline V gene, CDR1 is LNHNV and CDR2 is YYDKDF (reference sequence). The CDR3 DNA sequence: TGTGCCACCAGCGGTCGGGACAGGGGGCATTATGGCTACACCTTC. Its translation is CATSGRDRGHYGYTF.

The V and J genes are TRBV30 and TRBJ1-1, with D unclear. Germline lookup yields CDR1 GTSNPN and CDR2 SVGIG (reference sequence). This CDR3 has 14 amino acids. The ends were cut back, 0 bases at V and 2 bases at J, with 10 bases in the middle. The CDR3 DNA sequence: TGTGCCTGGAGTGTACGGGCATCTAACACTGAAGCTTTCTTT. Amino acids: CAWSVRASNTEAFF.

The chain combines TRBV7-9 with TRBJ1-3; no firm D call. The germline gives CDR1 SEHNR, CDR2 FQNEAQ (reference sequence). V was clipped by 4 bases and J by 7 bases, with 8 bases between them. This CDR3 region has 12 residues. The CDR3 loop reads CASSSSLNTIYF. The CDR3 DNA reads as TGTGCCAGCAGCTCCTCATTGAACACCATATATTTT.